This section outlines one TCR beta chain sequence together with its context. With 10%, 30% or 50% of RNA, roughly 17,000 to 1,000,000 naive CD8 T cells were sequenced. Sorting defined naive CD8 T cells as CD8+CD4-CCR7+CD45RA+. This sample is drawn from a study of molecular identifiers for immune sequencing clone quantification. TCRdb called the PCR reads again in MiXCR, with one record for every CDR3 protein. The sample has more than 450,000 distinct CDR3 sequences; around 23% are singletons. Germline V gene sequence: CDR1 KGHDR, CDR2 SFDVKD. V was cut by 8 bases and J by 0 bases, with 13 bases left in between. The CDR3 sequence is 15 residues long.

This chain joins TRBV24-1 and TRBJ2-1; D is possibly TRBD1 or TRBD2 (5 bases each). The sequenced material came from naive CD8+ T cells from blood, with Jurkat cell RNA spiked in. Documented subset: FACS-sorted CD8+CD4-CCR7+CD45RA+ naive T cells. The source of this sequence is a human donor in good health. Some libraries in this study had Jurkat cell RNA spiked in. CDR3 loop: CATNGTSPSYNEQFF. The CDR3 DNA reads as TGTGCCACCAATGGGACGTCGCCCTCCTACAATGAGCAGTTCTTC.